The rows below give T cell receptor beta chains drawn from one sample of a study. Via MiXCR, TCRdb re-called the 5' RACE reads, giving one row per CDR3 protein. Of approximately 12,000 distinct CDR3 sequences in the sample, roughly half were seen once. Input material: tumor-infiltrating naive CD4+ T cells sorted from the breast tumor. Receptor source: a female donor with breast cancer. Each CDR3 is given with its conserved first and last residue. A D gene is named only where the DNA matches it firmly. For some rows the clone size is stated as once, few or many, or as a class when expanded; others skip it.

-,-,TRBV24-1,TRBJ2-5,CATSDGGLTQETQYF,TGTGCCACCAGTGACGGGGGGCTAACCCAAGAGACCCAGTACTTC
-,few,TRBV7-2,TRBJ1-1,CASSFDGLNTEAFF,TGTGCCAGCAGCTTTGACGGATTGAACACTGAAGCTTTCTTT
TRBD2,few,TRBV7-2,TRBJ2-7,CASSHVGSGSHEQYF,TGTGCCAGCAGCCACGTTGGGAGCGGGAGCCACGAGCAGTACTTC
TRBD1,-,TRBV6-5,TRBJ1-1,CASCQMDRGFGGAEAFF,TGTGCCAGCTGTCAGATGGACAGGGGATTTGGGGGCGCTGAAGCTTTCTTT
-,-,TRBV9,TRBJ1-5,CASSEREWTDNQPQHF,TGTGCCAGCAGCGAGAGAGAATGGACGGACAATCAGCCCCAGCATTTT
TRBD2,-,TRBV6-5,TRBJ2-1,CASSTTSGNFYNEQLF,TGTGCCAGCAGCACGACTAGCGGGAATTTCTACAATGAGCAGCTCTTC
TRBD1,few,TRBV7-6,TRBJ2-5,CASSKYRGEETQYF,TGTGCCAGCAGCAAATACAGGGGCGAAGAGACCCAGTACTTC
-,-,TRBV25-1,TRBJ2-2,CASSETGELFF,TGTGCCAGCAGTGAAACCGGGGAGCTGTTTTTT
TRBD2,-,TRBV4-1,TRBJ2-1,CASSQGLAGRNEQFF,TGCGCCAGCAGCCAAGGACTAGCGGGTAGGAATGAGCAGTTCTTC
-,-,TRBV7-2,TRBJ2-5,CASSLVGRSGKETQYF,TGTGCCAGCAGCTTAGTAGGCAGGTCGGGGAAAGAGACCCAGTACTTC
TRBD1,once,TRBV12-3/TRBV12-4,TRBJ1-2,CASSFQGAPGGYTF,TGTGCCAGCAGTTTCCAGGGGGCGCCTGGTGGCTACACCTTC
TRBD2,-,TRBV4-2,TRBJ2-1,CASSLLAGSTFEQFF,TGTGCCAGCAGCCTATTAGCGGGATCTACATTCGAGCAGTTCTTC
-,-,TRBV7-2,TRBJ2-4,CASRSGGSGKNIQYF,TGTGCCAGCAGATCTGGGGGGAGCGGCAAAAACATTCAGTACTTC
TRBD1,-,TRBV7-2,TRBJ2-2,CASSLAGQANTGELFF,TGTGCCAGCAGCTTAGCGGGACAGGCGAACACCGGGGAGCTGTTTTTT
TRBD1,few,TRBV5-1,TRBJ2-1,CASQDRVDNEQFF,TGCGCCAGCCAAGACAGGGTTGACAATGAGCAGTTCTTC
TRBD1,-,TRBV4-1,TRBJ1-1,CASSQRTGTGNTEAFF,TGCGCCAGCAGCCAAAGAACCGGGACAGGGAACACTGAAGCTTTCTTT
-,few,TRBV29-1,TRBJ1-2,CSVEAFGYTF,TGCAGCGTTGAGGCTTTCGGCTACACCTTC
-,-,TRBV4-2,TRBJ2-1,CASSHSGRDEQFF,TGTGCCAGCAGCCATTCAGGGCGCGATGAGCAGTTCTTC
-,-,TRBV20-1,TRBJ2-5,CSARGEGETQYF,TGCAGTGCTAGAGGAGAGGGCGAGACCCAGTACTTC
-,-,TRBV5-4,TRBJ2-3,CASSLGTGPDTQYF,TGTGCCAGCAGCTTGGGGACCGGGCCAGATACGCAGTATTTT
TRBD2,few,TRBV2,TRBJ2-5,CASSAAGGSETQYF,TGTGCCAGCAGTGCGGCGGGGGGGTCGGAGACCCAGTACTTC
-,-,TRBV18,TRBJ2-5,CASSPGKETQYF,TGTGCCAGCTCACCGGGAAAAGAGACCCAGTACTTC
-,-,TRBV6-5,TRBJ2-1,CASSRRASVHNEQFF,TGTGCCAGCAGTCGCCGGGCTAGTGTACACAATGAGCAGTTCTTC
-,-,TRBV20-1,TRBJ2-1,CSARTGTDYNEQFF,TGCAGTGCTAGAACGGGTACGGACTACAATGAGCAGTTCTTC
-,-,TRBV7-3,TRBJ2-1,CASSFLSAAYNEQFF,TGTGCCAGCAGCTTCCTTAGCGCCGCCTACAATGAGCAGTTCTTC
-,-,TRBV12-3/TRBV12-4,TRBJ2-3,CASNLGADTQYF,TGTGCCAGCAACTTGGGCGCAGATACGCAGTATTTT
TRBD1,once,TRBV20-1,TRBJ1-5,CSARRDSYNQPQHF,TGCAGTGCTAGGCGGGACAGCTATAATCAGCCCCAGCATTTT
-,-,TRBV7-2,TRBJ2-1,CASSILVAEQFF,TGTGCCAGCAGCATACTAGTGGCTGAGCAGTTCTTC
-,-,TRBV7-8,TRBJ1-6,CASKGGLIFSSDSPLHF,TGTGCCAGCAAGGGAGGGCTGATTTTCAGCTCGGATTCACCCCTCCACTTT
TRBD2,-,TRBV7-2,TRBJ2-1,CASSSPGGRLRNEQFF,TGTGCCAGCAGCTCGCCCGGCGGGAGGCTCAGGAATGAGCAGTTCTTC
TRBD2,-,TRBV5-1,TRBJ2-5,CASSELAGVRETQYF,TGCGCCAGCAGCGAACTAGCGGGAGTTCGAGAGACCCAGTACTTC
-,-,TRBV5-1,TRBJ2-1,CASSLGSFSYNEQFF,TGCGCCAGCAGCTTGGGATCGTTCTCCTACAATGAGCAGTTCTTC
TRBD2,few,TRBV6-1,TRBJ2-1,CASRKGLGSNVGNEQFF,TGTGCCAGCAGGAAGGGACTAGGAAGCAATGTAGGCAATGAGCAGTTCTTC
-,-,TRBV20-1,TRBJ1-5,CSAREVGDQPQHF,TGCAGTGCTAGAGAGGTGGGGGATCAGCCCCAGCATTTT
TRBD1,-,TRBV12-3/TRBV12-4,TRBJ2-2,CASSTTGGSTGELFF,TGTGCCAGCAGTACCACAGGGGGTTCGACCGGGGAGCTGTTTTTT
-,-,TRBV6-1,TRBJ1-2,CASSGAYRAGSYGYTF,TGTGCCAGCAGTGGAGCCTACCGGGCAGGGAGCTATGGCTACACCTTC
TRBD1,few,TRBV7-6,TRBJ2-6,CASSPDRGFGLSGANVLTF,TGTGCCAGCAGCCCCGACAGGGGGTTTGGTTTATCGGGGGCCAACGTCCTGACTTTC
-,-,TRBV20-1,TRBJ2-2,CSAKRALGGELFF,TGCAGTGCTAAGAGGGCCCTGGGCGGGGAGCTGTTTTTT
-,-,TRBV3-1,TRBJ1-1,CANSPLKEAFF,TGTGCCAACAGCCCGCTGAAGGAAGCTTTCTTT
-,few,TRBV6-5,TRBJ2-5,CASSKDVEETQYF,TGTGCCAGCAGCAAGGACGTTGAAGAGACCCAGTACTTC
TRBD1,once,TRBV12-3/TRBV12-4,TRBJ1-1,CASSLGQGAEAFF,TGTGCCAGCAGTTTGGGACAGGGCGCTGAAGCTTTCTTT
-,-,TRBV2,TRBJ2-7,CASSWRVYEQYF,TGTGCCAGCAGCTGGCGGGTATACGAGCAGTACTTC